This T cell receptor (beta chain) was recovered during a study of vaccination effects on CD4 cells after COVID-19. In the study overall: Either the BNT162b2 or mRNA-1273 vaccine was given to participants in two doses.

General study points: Infection-derived and vaccine-derived clones contracted markedly late after vaccination.

Regarding this clone: The antigen is unknown.

ViraFEST expansion of antigen-specific CD4+ T cells with viral peptide pools preceded sequencing. Scientists isolated CD4+ T cells after an approximately 10-day culture period ended. Around 2 million PBMC were placed in each well, which was supplemented with 10 IU/ml IL-2 and about 10 ug/ml peptides. TCRdb's copy holds only in-frame clones and misses some; the assay was immunoSEQ multiplex PCR. The data contain about 14,000 clones, less than 85% of them singletons. Trimming removed 4 bases at V and 1 base at J, with 13 bases between. The germline CDR1 and CDR2 sequences are SQVTM and ANQGSEA. The CDR3 is 14 amino acids.

Source: CD4+ T cells from PBMCs cultured with HCoV-229E spike peptides, taken before COVID-19 vaccination. This sequence joins TRBV29-1 and TRBJ1-1; D is possibly TRBD1 (5 bases). This TCR came from a human donor who received a COVID-19 vaccine. The chain's CDR3 is CSVVRVGTNTEAFF. CDR3 DNA sequence: TGCAGCGTTGTGAGGGTCGGGACGAACACTGAAGCTTTCTTT.